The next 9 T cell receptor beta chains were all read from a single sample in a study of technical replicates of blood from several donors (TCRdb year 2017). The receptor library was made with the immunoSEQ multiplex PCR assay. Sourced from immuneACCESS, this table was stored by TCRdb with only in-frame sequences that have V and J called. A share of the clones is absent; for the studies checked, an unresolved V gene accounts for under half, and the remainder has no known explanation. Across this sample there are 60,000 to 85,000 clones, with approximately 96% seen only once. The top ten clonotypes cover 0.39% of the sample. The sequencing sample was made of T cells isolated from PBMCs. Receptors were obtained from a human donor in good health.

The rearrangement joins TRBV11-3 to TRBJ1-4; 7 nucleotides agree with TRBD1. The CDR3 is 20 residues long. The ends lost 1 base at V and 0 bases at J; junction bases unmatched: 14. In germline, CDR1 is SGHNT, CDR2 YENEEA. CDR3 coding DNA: TGTGCCAGCAGCTTAGGTCCATCAGGGACAGAAGAAGCAACTAATGAAAAACTGTTTTTT. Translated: CASSLGPSGTEEATNEKLFF. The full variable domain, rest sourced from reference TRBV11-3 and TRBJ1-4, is EAGVVQSPRYKIIEKKQPVAFWCNPISGHNTLYWYLQNLGQGPELLIRYENEEAVDDSQLPKDRFSAERLKGVDSTLKIQPAELGDSAVYLCASSLGPSGTEEATNEKLFFGSGTQLSVL.

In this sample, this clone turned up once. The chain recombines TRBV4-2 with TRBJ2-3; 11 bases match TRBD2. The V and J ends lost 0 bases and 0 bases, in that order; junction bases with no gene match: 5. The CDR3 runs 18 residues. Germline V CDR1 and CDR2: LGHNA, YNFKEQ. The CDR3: CASSQDRASGGSTDTQYF. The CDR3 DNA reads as TGTGCCAGCAGCCAAGATCGGGCTAGCGGGGGGAGCACAGATACGCAGTATTTT.

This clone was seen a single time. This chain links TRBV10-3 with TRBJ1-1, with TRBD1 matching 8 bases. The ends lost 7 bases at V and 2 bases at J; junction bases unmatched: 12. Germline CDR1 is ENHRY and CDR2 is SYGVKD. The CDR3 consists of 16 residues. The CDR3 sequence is CAIKQDRERDNTEAFF. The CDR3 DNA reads TGTGCCATCAAGCAGGACAGGGAAAGGGATAACACTGAAGCTTTCTTT.

The CDR3 loop is CASRQGMATEAFF. CDR3 DNA: TGTGCCAGCAGACAGGGGATGGCCACTGAAGCTTTCTTT. The chain is built from TRBV6-5 and TRBJ1-1; TRBD1 matches 7 bases. This CDR3 spans 13 amino acids. Germline assignment: CDR1 MNHEY and CDR2 SVGAGI. V trimming: 6 bases; J trimming: 4 bases; junction bases outside the gene matches: 5.

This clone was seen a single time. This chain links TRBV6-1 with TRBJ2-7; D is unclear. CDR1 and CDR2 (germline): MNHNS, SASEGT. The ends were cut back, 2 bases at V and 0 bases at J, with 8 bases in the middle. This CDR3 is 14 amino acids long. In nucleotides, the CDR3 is TGTGCCAGCAGTGAACCGAAACTCTCCTACGAGCAGTACTTC. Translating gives CASSEPKLSYEQYF.

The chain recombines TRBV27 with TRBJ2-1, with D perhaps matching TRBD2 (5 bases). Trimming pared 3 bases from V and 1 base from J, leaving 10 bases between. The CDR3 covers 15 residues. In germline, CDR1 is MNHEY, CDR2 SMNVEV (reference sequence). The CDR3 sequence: CASSFGGRSYNEQFF. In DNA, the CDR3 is TGTGCCAGCAGTTTCGGAGGTCGTTCCTACAATGAGCAGTTCTTC.

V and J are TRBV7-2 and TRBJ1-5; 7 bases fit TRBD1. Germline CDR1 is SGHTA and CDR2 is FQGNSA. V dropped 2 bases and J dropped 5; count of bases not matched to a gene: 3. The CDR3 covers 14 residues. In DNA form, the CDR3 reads TGTGCCAGCAGCTTATGGGACAGAGATCAGCCCCAGCATTTT. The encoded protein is CASSLWDRDQPQHF.

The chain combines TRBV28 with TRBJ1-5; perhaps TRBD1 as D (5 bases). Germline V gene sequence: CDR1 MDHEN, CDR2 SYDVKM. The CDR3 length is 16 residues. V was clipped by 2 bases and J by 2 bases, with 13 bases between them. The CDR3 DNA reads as TGTGCCAGCAGTTTAGTGGGGGGGGTTGGCAATCAGCCCCAGCATTTT. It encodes CASSLVGGVGNQPQHF.

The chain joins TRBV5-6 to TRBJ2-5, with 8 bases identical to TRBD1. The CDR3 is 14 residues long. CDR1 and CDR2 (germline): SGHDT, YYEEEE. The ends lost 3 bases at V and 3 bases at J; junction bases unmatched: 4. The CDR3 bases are TGTGCCAGCAGCTGGGGACAGGTGGAAGAGACCCAGTACTTC. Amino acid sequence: CASSWGQVEETQYF.